One and the same sample provided the 25 T cell receptor beta chains below, sequenced in a study of blood T cell repertoires in COVID-19. Data came from immunoSEQ multiplex PCR; TCRdb stores just in-frame clones and leaves some out. The sample records roughly 200,000 clones, approximately 80% being singletons. The sequenced sample was PBMCs or T cells enriched from blood (not recorded which). These receptors all come from a woman between 55 and 75 years old with acute COVID-19.

This chain uses TRBV27 with TRBJ1-2; possibly TRBD1 for D (5 bases). There are 14 residues in the CDR3. In germline, CDR1 is MNHEY, CDR2 SMNVEV (reference sequence). Trimming took 4 bases from V and 4 from J, leaving 13 bases between them. The CDR3 region has the DNA TGTGCCAGCAGTTACTCAGGGTCTTTCTATGGCTACACCTTC. Protein: CASSYSGSFYGYTF.

The chain uses TRBV7-2 and TRBJ2-7, with D maybe TRBD2 (5 bases). V gave up 5 bases and J gave up 3 bases, with 17 bases separating them. CDR3 length: 15 amino acids. Germline loops: CDR1 SGHTA, CDR2 FQGNSA. The CDR3 loop reads CASSPQRLVGYEQYF. The CDR3 DNA is TGTGCCAGCAGCCCCCAGCGGTTAGTCGGCTACGAGCAGTACTTC. Together with reference TRBV7-2 and TRBJ2-7, the CDR3 gives the full variable domain: GAGVSQSPSNKVTEKGKDVELRCDPISGHTALYWYRQSLGQGLEFLIYFQGNSAPDKSGLPSDRFSAERTGGSVSTLTIQRTQQEDSAVYLCASSPQRLVGYEQYFGPGTRLTVT.

This chain uses TRBV7-8 with TRBJ1-3; TRBD1 is a possible D gene (5 bases). The CDR3 has 17 amino acids. The V gene's germline CDR1 is SGHVS and CDR2 FQNEAQ. Trimming left V 1 base short and J 4 bases short, with 17 bases between. The CDR3 DNA reads as TGTGCCAGCAGCTTAGGGAGCACGACAGACCCCGGAAACACCATATATTTT. Translating gives CASSLGSTTDPGNTIYF.

This clone was counted only a few times. The J gene is TRBJ2-7, the V gene TRBV4-1; 7 bases map to TRBD1. This CDR3 comprises 13 residues. Germline CDR1 is MGHRA and CDR2 is YSYEKL. The ends lost 0 bases at V and 7 bases at J; junction bases unmatched: 3. The CDR3 nucleotides are TGCGCCAGCAGCCAAGAGACAGGGTTGGAGCAGTACTTC. It translates to CASSQETGLEQYF.

This clone was found once. As DNA, the CDR3 is TGTGCCATCAGTGAGTCGTGGGGGACAGGGAAAGAGACCCAGTACTTC. As protein: CAISESWGTGKETQYF. This chain connects TRBV10-3 to TRBJ2-5; TRBD1 matches 9 bases. The ends lost 0 bases at V and 3 bases at J; junction bases unmatched: 5. The CDR3 runs 16 residues. The germline CDR1 and CDR2 sequences are ENHRY and SYGVKD.

J is TRBJ2-5 and V is TRBV15; D is uncertain. Germline V gives CDR1 LNHNV, CDR2 YYDKDF (reference sequence). The V end lost 0 bases, the J end lost 5 bases, and 7 bases lay between the germline ends. The CDR3 is made up of 13 amino acids. CDR3 DNA sequence: TGTGCCACCAGCAGAGATCTCGGGGAGACCCAGTACTTC. This gives the protein CATSRDLGETQYF.

This clone was recorded once. The chain links TRBV24-1 to TRBJ2-4, with 7 nucleotides matching TRBD2. Unmatched junction bases numbered 15, after V lost 2 bases and J lost 0 bases. CDR3 length: 20 residues. Per germline, CDR1 KGHDR and CDR2 SFDVKD. In nucleotides, the CDR3 is TGTGCCACCAGTGATTCCAGAAGCGGGAATTCCCGCTTAGCCAAAAACATTCAGTACTTC. It encodes CATSDSRSGNSRLAKNIQYF.

The V gene is TRBV5-1, the J gene TRBJ1-1; D is undetermined. The CDR3 is made up of 14 amino acids. Germline CDR1 reads SGHRS; CDR2 reads YFSETQ. Trimming shortened V by 4 bases and J by 1 base, and 11 bases separated the two germline ends. In nucleotides, the CDR3 is TGCGCCAGCAGCGCGGCCCTGGCGAACACTGAAGCTTTCTTT. Residues: CASSAALANTEAFF.

V is TRBV7-9 and J is TRBJ1-2; unclear D gene. Trimming took off 7 bases at V and 6 bases at J, with 6 bases between the two ends. The CDR3 totals 10 residues. Germline V gene sequence: CDR1 SEHNR, CDR2 FQNEAQ (reference sequence). The CDR3 bases are TGTGCCAGCACGACTCATGGCTACACCTTC. This codes for CASTTHGYTF.

This rearrangement joins TRBV5-1 to TRBJ1-2; D is undetermined. The V end was cut by 0 bases, the J end by 4 bases, with 7 bases between. The V gene's germline CDR1 is SGHRS and CDR2 YFSETQ. This CDR3 has 13 amino acids. Written as DNA, the CDR3 is TGCGCCAGCAGCTTGGAGGCGGGCTATGGCTACACCTTC. The encoded protein is CASSLEAGYGYTF.

This chain links TRBV5-4 with TRBJ2-3; 11 nucleotides match TRBD2. Germline V gene lookup returns CDR1 SGHNT and CDR2 YYREEE (reference sequence). The CDR3 consists of 18 residues. With 4 bases clipped from V and 2 bases from J, the junction kept 12 bases outside the gene matches. CDR3: CASSRALLAGGDTDTQYF. The DNA of the CDR3 is TGTGCCAGCAGCCGAGCTTTGTTAGCGGGGGGGGACACAGATACGCAGTATTTT.

This chain links TRBV3-1 (or the pseudogene TRBV3-2) with TRBJ1-2, with 7 bases identical to TRBD1. V lost 3 bases to trimming and J lost 5 bases; unmatched junction nucleotides: 6. This CDR3 comprises 14 residues. Per germline, CDR1 LGHDT and CDR2 YNNKEL (reference sequence). CDR3 loop: CASSQGGTAYGYTF. In DNA, the CDR3 is TGTGCCAGCAGCCAGGGCGGGACAGCTTATGGCTACACCTTC.

V and J are TRBV9 and TRBJ1-1, with D possibly TRBD1 on 6 matching bases. There are 14 residues in the CDR3. Germline CDR1 is SGDLS and CDR2 is YYNGEE. Between the trimmed V and J ends, which lost 4 bases and 8 bases, there was a span of 18 bases. The CDR3 DNA reads TGTGCCAGCAGCACCCGACAGGTAACTACCGAAGCTTTCTTT. This translates into CASSTRQVTTEAFF.

The V call is TRBV6-2 or TRBV6-3, the J call TRBJ1-1; D is unresolved. The CDR3 runs 12 residues. Germline V gives CDR1 MNHEY, CDR2 SVGEGT. V was clipped by 1 base and J by 3 bases, with 3 bases between them. CDR3 sequence reads: CASSYLDTEAFF. The CDR3 DNA sequence: TGTGCCAGCAGTTACTTAGACACTGAAGCTTTCTTT.

The gene calls are TRBV4-3 and TRBJ1-2; D might be TRBD1 (5 bases). The CDR3 spans 16 residues. CDR1 is LGHNA and CDR2 is YSLEER in the germline V gene. V lost 0 bases, J lost 6 bases, and 17 bases lay in between. The CDR3 sequence: CASSQDLVGVGNGYTF. The DNA for the CDR3 is TGCGCCAGCAGCCAAGATCTGGTAGGGGTAGGGAATGGCTACACCTTC.

V and J are TRBV11-3 and TRBJ2-3; weak D call: TRBD2 (6 bases). V was cut by 0 bases and J by 0 bases, with 10 bases left in between. Germline V gene sequence: CDR1 SGHNT, CDR2 YENEEA. This CDR3 region has 16 residues. CDR3 residues: CASSLDPSGSTDTQYF. As DNA, the CDR3 is TGTGCCAGCAGCTTAGACCCGAGCGGGAGCACAGATACGCAGTATTTT.

CDR3 sequence: CAISKGVNTEAFF. The DNA of the CDR3 is TGTGCCATCAGTAAGGGGGTTAACACTGAAGCTTTCTTT. The rearrangement uses TRBV10-3 and TRBJ1-1; D may be TRBD1 (6 bases). V lost 5 bases and J lost 2, with 9 bases in between. CDR3 size: 13 residues. The germline gives CDR1 ENHRY, CDR2 SYGVKD.

V and J are TRBV5-1 and TRBJ1-4; 7 nucleotides agree with TRBD1. V shed 3 bases and J 4 bases; nucleotides not matched to a gene: 3. Per germline, CDR1 SGHRS and CDR2 YFSETQ. This CDR3 comprises 14 residues. Here the CDR3 DNA reads TGCGCCAGCAGCTCACAGGGGAGTAATGAAAAACTGTTTTTT. It yields the protein CASSSQGSNEKLFF.

The genes are TRBV7-8 and TRBJ1-2; D is uncertain. Trimming cost V 2 bases and J 2 bases, with 12 bases left between them. This CDR3 region has 15 residues. Germline V gene lookup returns CDR1 SGHVS and CDR2 FQNEAQ. The CDR3 here is CASSLPPAGNYGYTF. The CDR3 DNA reads as TGTGCCAGCAGCTTACCCCCCGCGGGGAACTATGGCTACACCTTC.

The J gene is TRBJ1-5, the V gene TRBV20-1; the D gene is possibly TRBD1 (5 bases). This CDR3 has 16 amino acids. Between the trimmed V and J ends, which lost 3 bases and 0 bases, there was a span of 15 bases. Per germline, CDR1 DFQATT and CDR2 SNEGSKA (reference sequence). In DNA form, the CDR3 reads TGCAGTGCTAGTGTGGGGGGTCGATATAGCAATCAGCCCCAGCATTTT. It translates to CSASVGGRYSNQPQHF.

Only a few counts were recorded for this clone. This rearrangement joins TRBV27 to TRBJ2-7, with D perhaps matching TRBD1 (5 bases). CDR3 size: 14 residues. CDR1 is MNHEY, CDR2 SMNVEV, per germline (reference sequence). V was clipped by 6 bases and J by 3 bases, with 15 bases between them. The CDR3 DNA sequence: TGTGCCAGCAGCGATGGGGCAAAGAACTACGAGCAGTACTTC. Translation: CASSDGAKNYEQYF.

This clone has only one observation. The chain carries TRBV4-3 and TRBJ2-5; TRBD2 matches 7 bases. With V trimmed by 0 bases and J by 2 bases, 3 bases remained unmatched. The CDR3 sequence is 15 residues long. Germline CDR1 is LGHNA and CDR2 is YSLEER. DNA for the CDR3: TGCGCCAGCAGCCAAGATAGGGGACTACAAGAGACCCAGTACTTC. Its translation: CASSQDRGLQETQYF.

This sequence joins TRBV5-1 and TRBJ2-4; 10 nucleotides match TRBD1. This CDR3 contains 15 residues. V shed 3 bases and J 6 bases; nucleotides not matched to a gene: 6. CDR1 and CDR2 from the germline V gene are SGHRS and YFSETQ. In nucleotides, the CDR3 is TGCGCCAGCAGCTGGAGGGACAGGGGAGCAAACATTCAGTACTTC. Translating gives CASSWRDRGANIQYF.

V and J are TRBV2 and TRBJ1-2; a weak D match, TRBD1 (5 bases). CDR3 length: 12 amino acids. Germline lookup yields CDR1 SNHLY and CDR2 FYNNEI. Trimming took off 9 bases at V and 2 bases at J, with 10 bases between the two ends. Here the CDR3 reads CASEKGNYGYTF. The CDR3 DNA reads as TGTGCCAGTGAGAAGGGGAACTATGGCTACACCTTC.

V usage is TRBV4-3 and J usage is TRBJ2-2; 12 nucleotides match TRBD2. CDR1 LGHNA and CDR2 YSLEER come from the germline V gene. V lost 4 bases to trimming and J lost 6 bases; unmatched junction nucleotides: 9. The CDR3 loop spans 17 amino acids. Here the CDR3 DNA reads TGCGCCAGCAGCCGAGCGACTAGCGGGAGAGGCGCCGGGGAGCTGTTTTTT. It encodes CASSRATSGRGAGELFF.